This T cell receptor (beta chain) was identified during a study of T-cell reconstitution after alpha-beta-depleted transplantation in children. Broader study findings: The study reportedly traced alpha-beta T cells about two months after transplant to several hundred expanded graft clones.

A word on this clonotype: Its antigen is unidentified.

Unique molecular identifiers were used to barcode this TCRbeta library. TCRdb reanalysed the PCR reads using MiXCR and keeps one entry per CDR3 protein. The sample has 610,000 or so distinct CDR3 sequences; more than 20% are singletons. Germline V gene lookup returns CDR1 SGHRS and CDR2 YFSETQ. V was cut by 7 bases and J by 1 base, with 8 bases left in between. The CDR3 is 12 amino acids. This chain connects TRBV5-1 to TRBJ2-5, with D perhaps TRBD2 (5 bases). The sample consisted of PBMCs, taken before TCRalphabeta/CD19-depleted stem cell transplant. The sequence derives from a boy less than two years old with Wiskott-Aldrich syndrome, due to receive a stem cell transplant. CDR3 loop: CASGEPQETQYF. The CDR3, as DNA: TGCGCCAGCGGGGAGCCCCAAGAGACCCAGTACTTC.